The next 29 T cell receptor beta chains were all read from a single sample in a study of T cells in Graves' hyperthyroidism and ophthalmopathy. There were TCR beta CDR3 regions amplified from RNA transcripts. RT-PCR in the first round (using the HTBI primer set) targeted the TCR CDR3. TCRdb passed the multiplex PCR reads through MiXCR, listing each CDR3 protein once. In the table there are roughly 360,000 distinct CDR3 sequences, 13% of which are singletons. The material sequenced was blood. These TCRs come from a man aged 25 to 40 with Graves' hyperthyroidism that later progressed to Graves' ophthalmopathy.

This clonotype was recorded at least ten times. J is TRBJ1-2 and V is TRBV24-1, with TRBD1 matching over 7 bases. This CDR3 has 15 residues. Germline CDR1 is KGHDR and CDR2 is SFDVKD. With V trimmed by 4 bases and J by 0 bases, 4 bases remained unmatched. CDR3 DNA sequence: TGTGCCACCAGTGACCCGGGGACAGCTAACTATGGCTACACCTTC. Its protein is CATSDPGTANYGYTF.

This clonotype was counted ten times or more. The genes are TRBV30 and TRBJ1-1; unclear D gene. This CDR3 has 14 amino acids. The V end lost 3 bases, the J end lost 1 base, and 12 bases lay between the germline ends. Germline V gene sequence: CDR1 GTSNPN, CDR2 SVGIG (reference sequence). The CDR3 bases are TGTGCCTGGAGAAGGCACGAGGGGAACACTGAAGCTTTCTTT. Protein sequence: CAWRRHEGNTEAFF.

This clonotype was seen more than once but under ten times. The gene calls are TRBV7-2 and TRBJ2-3, with D possibly matching TRBD1 (5 bases). V gave up 4 bases and J gave up 11 bases, with 13 bases separating them. The V gene's germline CDR1 is SGHTA and CDR2 FQGNSA. CDR3 size: 12 residues. CDR3 sequence: CASSSGNRGQYF. The CDR3, as DNA: TGTGCCAGCAGCTCAGGCAATAGGGGGCAGTATTTT.

The genes are TRBV28 and TRBJ1-4; D is perhaps TRBD1 (5 bases). The germline gives CDR1 MDHEN, CDR2 SYDVKM. V dropped 6 bases and J dropped 8 bases, with 22 bases sitting between them. The CDR3 covers 16 residues. The CDR3 spells CASSPRGGRLTEKLFF. The CDR3, as DNA: TGTGCCAGCAGCCCCCGGGGCGGACGGTTGACCGAAAAACTGTTTTTT.

This clonotype has a count of ten or more. J is TRBJ1-2 and V is TRBV7-9; D ambiguous. Germline CDR1 is SEHNR and CDR2 is FQNEAQ (reference sequence). The CDR3 spans 13 residues. Trimming took 1 base from V and 4 from J, leaving 7 bases between them. The CDR3 loop is CASSLGPSYGYTF. The CDR3 nucleotides are TGTGCCAGCAGCTTAGGACCGAGCTATGGCTACACCTTC.

This clonotype was seen repeatedly, ten times or more. V is TRBV6-1 and J is TRBJ1-1, with a possible D match to TRBD1 (6 bases). CDR1 is MNHNS, CDR2 SASEGT, per germline. The CDR3 extends over 16 amino acids. Trimming shortened V by 6 bases and J by 3 bases, and 20 bases separated the two germline ends. DNA of the CDR3: TGTGCCAGCAGATCCGACAGGAAAGGAGGGGACACTGAAGCTTTCTTT. The encoded protein is CASRSDRKGGDTEAFF.

This clonotype was observed many times. The chain joins TRBV11-2 to TRBJ2-7; D might be TRBD1 or TRBD2, each matching 6 bases. Germline V gene data show CDR1 as SGHAT and CDR2 as FQNNGV. V lost 3 bases and J 6 bases, leaving 12 bases between the germline ends. This CDR3 has 13 amino acids. CDR3 sequence (DNA): TGTGCCAGCAGCTTGGTCAGGGGAGGCGAGCAGTACTTC. Translated, it gives CASSLVRGGEQYF.

This clonotype was picked up many times. This sequence joins TRBV3-1 and TRBJ2-7; D uncertain. The V gene's germline CDR1 is LGHDT and CDR2 YNNKEL (reference sequence). Trimming took 0 bases from V and 2 from J, leaving 11 bases between them. This CDR3 region has 15 residues. Here the CDR3 DNA reads TGTGCCAGCAGCCAAGATTGGAACAGACCCTACGAGCAGTACTTC. This translates into CASSQDWNRPYEQYF.

This clonotype was detected only a few times. The chain recombines TRBV18 with TRBJ2-7; D may be TRBD2 (5 bases). In germline, CDR1 is KGHSH, CDR2 LQKENI. With 6 bases removed from V and 2 bases from J, the gap between germline ends came to 11 bases. This CDR3 has 13 residues. The CDR3 reads CASSTTGPYEQYF. CDR3 DNA: TGTGCCAGCTCGACTACGGGTCCCTACGAGCAGTACTTC.

Many counts were recorded for this clonotype. In DNA, the CDR3 is TGTGCCTGGAGTACTATACAGGGGACTGAAGCTTTCTTT. This sequence encodes CAWSTIQGTEAFF. V gene TRBV30 combines with J gene TRBJ1-1; 7 bases match TRBD1. Losses at the gene ends were 2 bases for V and 5 bases for J; bases not matched to a gene: 5. The CDR3 runs to 13 residues. The germline V gene has CDR1 GTSNPN and CDR2 SVGIG (reference sequence).

Ten or more counts support this clonotype. The rearrangement links TRBV7-2 to TRBJ2-3; D may correspond to TRBD1 or TRBD2 (7 bases each). Trimming stripped 4 bases from V and 6 bases from J, with 20 bases between. The CDR3 spans 16 residues. The V gene's germline CDR1 is SGHTA and CDR2 FQGNSA. The chain's CDR3 is CASSSPSGGATDTQYF. DNA for the CDR3: TGTGCCAGCAGCTCCCCTTCAGGGGGGGCAACCGATACGCAGTATTTT.

This rearrangement joins TRBV15 to TRBJ2-2; 8 bases line up with TRBD1. The CDR3 loop spans 16 amino acids. V shed 5 bases and J 2 bases; nucleotides not matched to a gene: 7. Germline assignment: CDR1 LNHNV and CDR2 YYDKDF (reference sequence). The CDR3 spells CATSPGTGLNTGELFF. The CDR3 bases are TGTGCCACCAGCCCGGGGACAGGCCTTAACACCGGGGAGCTGTTTTTT.

This clonotype was detected only a few times. This rearrangement joins TRBV5-1 to TRBJ2-7, with D perhaps matching TRBD1 (5 bases). The CDR3 covers 13 residues. V lost 0 bases and J 2 bases, leaving 6 bases between the germline ends. CDR1 and CDR2 from the germline V gene are SGHRS and YFSETQ. This CDR3 reads CASSLDRPYEQYF. In nucleotides, the CDR3 is TGCGCCAGCAGCTTGGACAGGCCCTACGAGCAGTACTTC.

This clonotype was picked up many times. The J gene is TRBJ2-3, the V gene TRBV4-2; D might be TRBD2 (6 bases). The CDR3 has 15 residues. Trimming removed 0 bases from V and 3 bases from J, with 10 bases in between. In germline, CDR1 is LGHNA, CDR2 YNFKEQ. CDR3 amino acids: CASSQDYAGTDTQYF. The CDR3, as DNA: TGTGCCAGCAGCCAAGATTATGCGGGGACAGATACGCAGTATTTT.

This clonotype was detected ten times or more. The chain has TRBV6-1 and TRBJ2-7; D might be TRBD1 or TRBD2, each matching 5 bases. The CDR3 is made up of 14 amino acids. Germline values: CDR1 MNHNS, CDR2 SASEGT. The V end lost 5 bases, the J end lost 5 bases, and 16 bases lay between the germline ends. As DNA, the CDR3 is TGTGCCAGCAGTCCCAGGGCCGGGACGGACGAGCAGTACTTC. This translates into CASSPRAGTDEQYF.

For this clonotype: A single base separates this from a much larger clone, so it may be a read error. CDR3 residues: CVCRQGSTEAFF. DNA of the CDR3: TGTGTCTGTCGACAGGGTTCAACTGAAGCTTTCTTT. V usage is TRBV30 and J usage is TRBJ1-1; the match to TRBD1 covers 7 bases. The CDR3 sequence is 12 residues long. In germline, CDR1 is GTSNPN, CDR2 SVGIG (reference sequence).

This clonotype was recorded a few times. DNA of the CDR3: TGTGCCAGCAGCCTGGGGGAGGGGGGGAGCAATCAGCCCCAGCATTTT. Translation: CASSLGEGGSNQPQHF. The chain employs TRBV7-9 and TRBJ1-5; D might be TRBD1 (6 bases). The germline CDR1 and CDR2 sequences are SEHNR and FQNEAQ (reference sequence). Trimming cost V 5 bases and J 1 base, with 15 bases left between them. CDR3 length: 16 amino acids.

This clonotype was detected a few times. The chain links TRBV4-1 to TRBJ1-1, with D maybe TRBD1 (6 bases). V was cut by 3 bases and J by 2 bases, with 16 bases left in between. This CDR3 has 16 amino acids. Looked up from germline, CDR1 is MGHRA and CDR2 is YSYEKL. The chain's CDR3 is CASSQDPGHFNTEAFF. The CDR3 DNA reads as TGCGCCAGCAGCCAGGATCCGGGACACTTTAACACTGAAGCTTTCTTT.

V is TRBV3-1 and J is TRBJ1-6, with D possibly TRBD1 on 6 matching bases. Per germline, CDR1 LGHDT and CDR2 YNNKEL (reference sequence). Trimming took 1 base from V and 8 from J, leaving 12 bases between them. The CDR3 extends over 15 amino acids. CDR3 in amino acids: CASSQGGTRYSPLHF. CDR3 nucleotides: TGTGCCAGCAGCCAAGGCGGGACAAGATATTCACCCCTCCACTTT.

This clonotype came up a few times. The chain links TRBV7-9 to TRBJ2-7; D perhaps matches TRBD2 (5 bases). The germline V and J ends were trimmed by 4 bases and 3 bases, with 22 bases remaining between them. Looked up from germline, CDR1 is SEHNR and CDR2 is FQNEAQ (reference sequence). CDR3 size: 17 residues. CDR3: CASSSPVDGIPNYEQYF. The CDR3 DNA is TGTGCCAGCAGCTCCCCCGTGGACGGGATCCCAAACTACGAGCAGTACTTC.

This clonotype was recorded many times. The chain recombines TRBV3-1 with TRBJ2-7, with D possibly called TRBD1 or TRBD2 (6 bases each). V lost 1 base to trimming and J lost 9 bases, with 19 bases between them. The CDR3 extends over 15 amino acids. Per the germline V gene, CDR1 is LGHDT and CDR2 is YNNKEL (reference sequence). CDR3 nucleotide sequence: TGTGCCAGCAGCCAAGTTCAATCGGGGGCTAGGGTGCAGTACTTC. Its translation is CASSQVQSGARVQYF.

In its sample, this clonotype was seen many times. J is TRBJ1-3 and V is TRBV12-3 or TRBV12-4; 7 bases agree with TRBD1. The trim removed 5 bases at V and 2 bases at J, leaving 9 bases unmatched. The CDR3 runs to 16 residues. CDR3 loop: CASSPRQGFTGNTIYF. CDR3 sequence (DNA): TGTGCCAGCAGTCCACGACAGGGATTCACTGGAAACACCATATATTTT.

Turning to this clonotype: This clone may be a read error of a much larger clone one base away. The DNA is omitted, as the CDR3 cannot be located on it reliably, and the CDR3 follows TCRdb's listing. V gene TRBV30 combines with J gene TRBJ2-5; no DNA check was done on the table's D call, TRBD1. Inclusive of both ends, the CDR3 amounts to 13 amino acids. CDR1 is GTSNPN and CDR2 is SVGIG in the germline V gene (reference sequence). Here the CDR3 reads CAWGQGAQETQCF.

This clonotype occurred many times. The rearrangement joins TRBV10-2 to TRBJ2-5; D not resolved. V lost 5 bases and J 5 bases, leaving 15 bases between the germline ends. The CDR3 loop spans 14 amino acids. In germline, CDR1 is WSHSY, CDR2 SAAADI. The CDR3 DNA follows: TGCGCCAGCAGTCCCGCTGGCCTCAGGGAGACCCAGTACTTC. This codes for CASSPAGLRETQYF.

This clonotype showed up just a few times. The gene calls are TRBV7-9 and TRBJ2-7; D is unresolved. Germline CDR1 reads SEHNR; CDR2 reads FQNEAQ (reference sequence). Trimming pared 2 bases from V and 6 bases from J, leaving 14 bases between. The CDR3 totals 14 residues. CDR3 in DNA: TGTGCCAGCAGCTTACTAGGACCGAGTCCCGAGCAGTACTTC. Its protein is CASSLLGPSPEQYF.

This clonotype was seen many times. The rearrangement joins TRBV3-1 to TRBJ1-4; D may be TRBD1 (5 bases). This CDR3 is 15 amino acids long. Germline-derived CDR1 and CDR2 are LGHDT and YNNKEL (reference sequence). The germline V and J ends were trimmed by 4 bases and 5 bases, with 14 bases remaining between them. CDR3 region: CASSPGPGANEKLFF. As DNA, the CDR3 is TGTGCCAGCAGCCCCGGACCTGGGGCGAATGAAAAACTGTTTTTT.

This chain joins TRBV13 and TRBJ1-4; a possible D gene is TRBD1 (5 bases). The CDR3 covers 14 residues. Per germline, CDR1 PRHDT and CDR2 FYEKMQ (reference sequence). V lost 3 bases and J lost 3, with 8 bases in between. The CDR3 DNA sequence: TGTGCCAGCAGCTTTGGGGGGGCTAATGAAAAACTGTTTTTT. Translated: CASSFGGANEKLFF.

This clonotype occurred many times. CDR3 nucleotide sequence: TGTGCCAGCAGCCCGATTCTTGGACAGGGGGCATACGAGCAGTACTTC. This gives the protein CASSPILGQGAYEQYF. The chain recombines TRBV12-3 or TRBV12-4 with TRBJ2-7, with TRBD1 matching over 11 bases. The ends lost 6 bases at V and 4 bases at J; junction bases unmatched: 11. The CDR3 is 16 amino acids.

This clonotype was observed at least ten times. This sequence joins TRBV27 and TRBJ2-5; TRBD1 matches at 8 bases. The CDR3 totals 15 residues. Germline values: CDR1 MNHEY, CDR2 SMNVEV (reference sequence). After removal of 0 bases from V and 5 bases from J, the junction contained 5 bases not matched to a gene. The CDR3, as DNA: TGTGCCAGCAGTTTATCGGTCGGACAGGGTGAGACCCAGTACTTC. Amino acids: CASSLSVGQGETQYF.